This T cell receptor beta chain was captured by sequencing in a study of CD8+CD57+ T cells in acquired aplastic anemia. Study-level background: DNA recovered from sorted CD4+ and CD8+ cells had a mean of about 3.5 ug. Study results and caveats: Patients shared some 30 CD8+ CDR3 sequences with controls. Between the patient and control groups, CD8+ Simpson's diversity did not differ significantly.

TCR beta VDJ and CDR3 profiles were obtained from a genomic DNA template. TCRdb reprocessed the reads with MiXCR, giving one entry per CDR3 protein. This sample has about 160,000 distinct CDR3 sequences, with around 48% found just once. Only patients with CD8+CD57+ cell expansion on flow cytometry were chosen for sequencing. The study sampled blood from patients who had received no therapy. This CDR3 comprises 12 residues. V was cut by 3 bases and J by 8 bases, with 9 bases left in between. Germline V lookup: CDR1 LNHNV, CDR2 YYDKDF (reference sequence). On this clonotype itself: Its specificity is not known.

V is TRBV15 and J is TRBJ2-3; D may be TRBD2 (5 bases). This receptor was taken from a human donor with aplastic anemia. Material for sequencing was sorted CD4+, CD8+, or CD8+CD57+ T cells (not recorded which) from PBMCs. The DNA of the CDR3 is TGTGCCACCAGCAGGACCGGGATTACGCAGTATTTT. This sequence encodes CATSRTGITQYF.